These T cell receptor beta chains were read from a single sample in a study of T cell repertoires in cytomegalovirus infection. One entry per CDR3 protein results from TCRdb running MiXCR on the reads. The sample includes about 740,000 distinct CDR3 sequences, 35% of them seen just once. The specimen was PBMCs. The receptors originated from a human donor in good health (CMV status not recorded). Some clones in this sample may be carry-over from other donors' samples. Both conserved end residues are part of each CDR3. A D gene is named only where the DNA matches it firmly. Expanded clones get a size class; other rows say once, few or many, or leave the size out.

d_gene,abundance,v_gene,j_gene,CDR3nt,CDR3aa
NA,few,TRBV19,TRBJ1-1,TGTGCCGCCTCGGACGGGAACACTGAAGCTTTCTTT,CAASDGNTEAFF
TRBD2,many,TRBV7-2,TRBJ2-3,TGTGCCAGCAGCCCTGTAGGGACTAGCCGAACCACAGATACGCAGTATTTT,CASSPVGTSRTTDTQYF
NA,NA,TRBV28,TRBJ2-1,TGTGCCAGCAGTTTCACTGCGGGTACTTCAAACTCCTACAATGAGCAGTTCTTC,CASSFTAGTSNSYNEQFF
NA,once,TRBV4-2,TRBJ1-1,TGTGCCAGCAGCCACGGGGGGTCGGGGGTGAAGGAAGCTTTCTTT,CASSHGGSGVKEAFF
NA,NA,TRBV7-6,TRBJ2-5,TGTGCCAGCAGCTTCCGGGACAAGAAAGAGACCCAGTACTTC,CASSFRDKKETQYF
NA,NA,TRBV7-9,TRBJ1-2,TGTGCCAGCAGCCGGGAGGGGGGCTACACCTTC,CASSREGGYTF
TRBD1,NA,TRBV7-9,TRBJ1-1,TGTGCCAGCAGCCCACCCCAGACCGGGACAGGGTCCAACACTGAAGCTTTCTTT,CASSPPQTGTGSNTEAFF
NA,NA,TRBV18,TRBJ2-3,TGTGCCAGCTCACCTCTAGGGGTGCCGCAGGATACGCAGTATTTT,CASSPLGVPQDTQYF
TRBD1,NA,TRBV28,TRBJ1-2,TGTGCCAGTAAAACAGGGGGAGAAAACTATGGCTACACCTTC,CASKTGGENYGYTF
NA,NA,TRBV4-1,TRBJ2-7,TGCGCCAGCAGCTCTCTGGGGGTGGGAGACTACGAGCAGTACTTC,CASSSLGVGDYEQYF
NA,NA,TRBV10-2,TRBJ2-7,TGCGCCAGCAACGGTCAGGGACTGTACGAGCAGTACTTC,CASNGQGLYEQYF
NA,few,TRBV19,TRBJ1-5,TGTGCCAGTAGCCACAGGGATGGGGGTTTCAATCAGCCCCAGCATTTT,CASSHRDGGFNQPQHF
TRBD1,NA,TRBV28,TRBJ1-4,TGTGCCAGCAGGTCCGGGACAGACGGTCCCCTGTTTTTT,CASRSGTDGPLFF
NA,NA,TRBV19,TRBJ1-5,TGTGCCAGTAGTATGTACGATCAGCCCCAGCATTTT,CASSMYDQPQHF
NA,NA,TRBV7-9,TRBJ1-5,TGTGCCAGCAGCTTCGGGTCGGAGCCCCAGCATTTT,CASSFGSEPQHF
TRBD2,NA,TRBV11-2,TRBJ2-5,TGTGCCAGCAGCTTAGTATCTCGGGGTAGCGGGGGGACCCAGTACTTC,CASSLVSRGSGGTQYF
TRBD1,once,TRBV25-1,TRBJ2-1,TGTGCCAGCATGCGGGGACAGGGAAACAATGAGCAGTTCTTC,CASMRGQGNNEQFF
NA,NA,TRBV12-3/TRBV12-4,TRBJ1-3,TGTGCCAGCAGTTTTGCGGGGGTATCTGGAAACACCATATATTTT,CASSFAGVSGNTIYF
NA,NA,TRBV20-1,TRBJ1-6,TGCAGTGCTATGGGGCTGGCCCTTTCGAGAGGCGGTAATTCACCCCTCCACTTT,CSAMGLALSRGGNSPLHF
NA,few,TRBV28,TRBJ2-7,TGTGCCAGCAGTCCCTCGGGGGTCCGAGAGCACGAGCAGTACTTC,CASSPSGVREHEQYF
NA,NA,TRBV7-9,TRBJ1-3,TGTGCCAGCAGTCGAGAAGGGGTGAAAGGAAACACCATATATTTT,CASSREGVKGNTIYF
NA,few,TRBV29-1,TRBJ2-1,TGCAGCGTTGGGGGCAGGGATGAGCAGTTCTTC,CSVGGRDEQFF